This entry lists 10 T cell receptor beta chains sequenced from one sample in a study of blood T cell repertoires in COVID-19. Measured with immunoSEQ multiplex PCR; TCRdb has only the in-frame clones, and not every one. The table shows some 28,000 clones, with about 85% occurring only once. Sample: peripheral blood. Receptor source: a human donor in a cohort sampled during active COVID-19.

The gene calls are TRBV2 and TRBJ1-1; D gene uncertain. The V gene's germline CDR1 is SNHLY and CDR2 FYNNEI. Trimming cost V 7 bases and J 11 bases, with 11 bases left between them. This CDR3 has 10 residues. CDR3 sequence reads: CASNRPMAFF. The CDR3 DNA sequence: TGTGCCAGCAACCGTCCTATGGCTTTCTTT. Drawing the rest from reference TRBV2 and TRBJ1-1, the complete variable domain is EPEVTQTPSHQVTQMGQEVILRCVPISNHLYFYWYRQILGQKVEFLVSFYNNEISEKSEIFDDQFSVERPDGSNFTLKIRSTKLEDSAMYFCASNRPMAFFGQGTRLTVV.

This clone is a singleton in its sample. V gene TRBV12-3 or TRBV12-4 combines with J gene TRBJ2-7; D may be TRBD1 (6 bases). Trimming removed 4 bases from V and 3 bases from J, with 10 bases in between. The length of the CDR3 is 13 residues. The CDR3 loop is CASSYRADYEQYF. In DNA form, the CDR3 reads TGTGCCAGCAGTTACAGGGCCGACTACGAGCAGTACTTC.

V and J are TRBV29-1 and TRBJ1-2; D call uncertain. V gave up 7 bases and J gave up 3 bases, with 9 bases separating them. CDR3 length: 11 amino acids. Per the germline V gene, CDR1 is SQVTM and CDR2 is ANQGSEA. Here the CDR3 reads CSGGQDYGYTF. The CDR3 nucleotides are TGCAGCGGCGGGCAGGACTATGGCTACACCTTC.

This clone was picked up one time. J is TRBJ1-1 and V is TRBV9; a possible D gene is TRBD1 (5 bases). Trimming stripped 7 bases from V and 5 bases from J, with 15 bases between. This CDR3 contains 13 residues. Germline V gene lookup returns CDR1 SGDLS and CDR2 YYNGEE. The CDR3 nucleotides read TGTGCCAGCGGAGACAGTTGGGGTACTGAAGCTTTCTTT. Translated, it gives CASGDSWGTEAFF.

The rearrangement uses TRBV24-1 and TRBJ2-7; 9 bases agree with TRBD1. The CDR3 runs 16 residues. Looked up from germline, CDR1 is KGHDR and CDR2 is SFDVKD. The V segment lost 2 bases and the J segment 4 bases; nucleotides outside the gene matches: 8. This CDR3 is CATSDWTGVFRYEQYF. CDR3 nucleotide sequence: TGTGCCACCAGTGATTGGACAGGGGTCTTTCGATACGAGCAGTACTTC.

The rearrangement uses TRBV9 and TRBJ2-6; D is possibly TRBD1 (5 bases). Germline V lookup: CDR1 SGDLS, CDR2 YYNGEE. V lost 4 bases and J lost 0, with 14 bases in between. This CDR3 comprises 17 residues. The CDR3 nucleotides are TGTGCCAGCAGCCCACGACAGATCCTCTCTGGGGCCAACGTCCTGACTTTC. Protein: CASSPRQILSGANVLTF. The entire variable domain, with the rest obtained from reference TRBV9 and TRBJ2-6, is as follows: DSGVTQTPKHLITATGQRVTLRCSPRSGDLSVYWYQQSLDQGLQFLIQYYNGEERAKGNILERFSAQQFPDLHSELNLSSLELGDSALYFCASSPRQILSGANVLTFGAGSRLTVL.

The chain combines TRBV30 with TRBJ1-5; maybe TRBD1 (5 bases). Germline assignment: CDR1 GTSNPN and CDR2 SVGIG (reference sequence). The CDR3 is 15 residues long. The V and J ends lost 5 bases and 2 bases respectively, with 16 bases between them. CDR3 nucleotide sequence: TGTGCCTGGGGGCAGGGCCTTGAGGGCAATCAGCCCCAGCATTTT. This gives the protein CAWGQGLEGNQPQHF.

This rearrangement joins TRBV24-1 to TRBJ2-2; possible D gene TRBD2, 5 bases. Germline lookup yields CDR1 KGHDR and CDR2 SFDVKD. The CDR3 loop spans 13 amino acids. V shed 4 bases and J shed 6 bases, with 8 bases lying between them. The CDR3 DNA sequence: TGTGCCACCAGTGACCCGGGGTCCGGGGAGCTGTTTTTT. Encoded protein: CATSDPGSGELFF.

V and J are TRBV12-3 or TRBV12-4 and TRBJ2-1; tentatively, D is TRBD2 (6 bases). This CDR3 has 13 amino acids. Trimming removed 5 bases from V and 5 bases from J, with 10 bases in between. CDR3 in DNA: TGTGCCAGCAGTACGGGACTGAACAATGAGCAGTTCTTC. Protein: CASSTGLNNEQFF.

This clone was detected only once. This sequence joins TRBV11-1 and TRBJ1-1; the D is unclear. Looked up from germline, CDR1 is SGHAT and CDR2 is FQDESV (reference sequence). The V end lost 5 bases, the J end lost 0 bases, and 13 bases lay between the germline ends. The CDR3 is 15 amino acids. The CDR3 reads CASSPLGELNTEAFF. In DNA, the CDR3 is TGTGCCAGCAGCCCCCTCGGGGAGCTGAACACTGAAGCTTTCTTT.